These 18 T cell receptor beta chains originate from one sample sequenced in a study of blood T cell repertoires in COVID-19. Libraries were prepared by immunoSEQ multiplex PCR; TCRdb keeps only in-frame clonotypes and omits some of them. Among fewer than 300,000 clones listed, approximately 85% were seen once. The sequenced sample consisted of peripheral blood. Receptor source: a man between 18 and 29 years old with active or convalescent COVID-19.

This chain connects TRBV9 to TRBJ1-2, with D uncertain. Deletions cut 4 bases from V and 6 bases from J, with 13 bases between. Germline CDR1 SGDLS, CDR2 YYNGEE. There are 13 residues in the CDR3. The CDR3 nucleotides read TGTGCCAGCAGCCCGCAGGAAAGTAATGGCTACACCTTC. It codes for CASSPQESNGYTF.

The chain recombines TRBV19 with TRBJ1-6, with D unresolved. The V end was cut by 3 bases, the J end by 5 bases, with 8 bases between. Germline-derived CDR1 and CDR2 are LNHDA and SQIVND (reference sequence). The CDR3 covers 14 residues. This CDR3 reads CASSIPGDNSPLHF. The CDR3, as DNA: TGTGCCAGTAGTATCCCAGGCGATAATTCACCCCTCCACTTT.

The V and J genes are TRBV6-2 or TRBV6-3 and TRBJ1-5; D remains ambiguous. The CDR3 contains 16 residues. Trimming left V 2 bases short and J 2 bases short, with 13 bases between. The germline CDR1 and CDR2 sequences are MNHEY and SVGEGT. The CDR3 DNA follows: TGTGCCAGCAGTTACATCGTCGGGTCTGGCAATCAGCCCCAGCATTTT. This codes for CASSYIVGSGNQPQHF.

The CDR3 nucleotides read TGTGCCAGCAGCTCCACAGGGGCAAGGGGAAACACCATATATTTT. Translating gives CASSSTGARGNTIYF. This chain links TRBV7-9 with TRBJ1-3; 7 nucleotides line up with TRBD1. The CDR3 contains 15 residues. Germline CDR1 reads SEHNR; CDR2 reads FQNEAQ (reference sequence). V lost 4 bases, J lost 4 bases, and 7 bases stayed unmatched.

The chain is built from TRBV25-1 and TRBJ1-1; 7 bases are a match to TRBD1. The CDR3 length is 14 residues. Per the germline V gene, CDR1 is MGHDK and CDR2 is SYGVNS. J lost 4 bases, V lost 7 bases, and 9 bases had no gene match. The CDR3 DNA sequence: TGTGCCAGCAACCCCAGGGGGATGAGCACTGAAGCTTTCTTT. Translation gives CASNPRGMSTEAFF. Together with reference TRBV25-1 and TRBJ1-1, the CDR3 gives the full variable domain: EADIYQTPRYLVIGTGKKITLECSQTMGHDKMYWYQQDPGMELHLIHYSYGVNSTEKGDLSSESTVSRIRTEHFPLTLESARPSHTSQYLCASNPRGMSTEAFFGQGTRLTVV.

The chain joins TRBV6-2 or TRBV6-3 to TRBJ1-5; 9 bases agree with TRBD1. J lost 6 bases, V lost 4 bases, and 4 bases had no gene match. This CDR3 has 14 amino acids. Germline V lookup: CDR1 MNHEY, CDR2 SVGEGT. CDR3: CASSWGQGGQPQHF. As DNA, the CDR3 is TGTGCCAGCAGTTGGGGACAGGGAGGTCAGCCCCAGCATTTT.

This chain joins TRBV18 and TRBJ2-7, with 8 bases identical to TRBD1. CDR1 and CDR2 from the germline V gene are KGHSH and LQKENI. The CDR3 sequence is 14 residues long. J gave up 4 bases and V 5 bases, and 7 bases lay outside the gene matches. Here the CDR3 DNA reads TGTGCCAGCTCAGTACGGACAGGGCCATACGAGCAGTACTTC. It codes for CASSVRTGPYEQYF.

The chain employs TRBV6-5 and TRBJ1-3; maybe TRBD1 (5 bases). Per germline, CDR1 MNHEY and CDR2 SVGAGI. The CDR3 length is 16 residues. V gave up 2 bases and J gave up 0 bases, with 11 bases separating them. The CDR3 coding sequence is TGTGCCAGCAGTTACGGGGGGGGGAGCTCTGGAAACACCATATATTTT. It specifies CASSYGGGSSGNTIYF.

V and J are TRBV19 and TRBJ2-7; D might be TRBD1 (5 bases). This CDR3 has 13 residues. The germline gives CDR1 LNHDA, CDR2 SQIVND (reference sequence). V lost 4 bases to trimming and J lost 6 bases, with 13 bases between them. CDR3 in DNA: TGTGCCAGTAGTACCGACCCAGGGTTCGAGCAGTACTTC. It yields the protein CASSTDPGFEQYF.

The chain is built from TRBV3-1 (or the pseudogene TRBV3-2) and TRBJ2-2; 14 bases match TRBD2. V shed 0 bases and J 3 bases; nucleotides not matched to a gene: 18. Per the germline V gene, CDR1 is LGHDT and CDR2 is YNNKEL (reference sequence). The CDR3 has 23 residues. CDR3 amino acids: CASSQDTERLWTSGGPYTGELFF. The CDR3 bases are TGTGCCAGCAGCCAAGATACCGAACGACTGTGGACTAGCGGGGGGCCCTACACCGGGGAGCTGTTTTTT.

The CDR3 loop reads CASSYETSGGPRAQYF. The CDR3 coding sequence is TGTGCCAGCAGTTACGAGACTAGCGGGGGGCCCAGGGCCCAGTACTTC. This chain connects TRBV6-5 to TRBJ2-5; TRBD2 agrees at 13 bases. There are 16 residues in the CDR3. CDR1 and CDR2 from the germline V gene are MNHEY and SVGAGI. V lost 2 bases to trimming and J lost 9 bases; unmatched junction nucleotides: 9.

The chain employs TRBV6-2 or TRBV6-3 and TRBJ1-1; D is unclear. Germline V gene lookup returns CDR1 MNHEY and CDR2 SVGEGT. V was shortened by 5 bases and J by 4 bases, with 17 bases between the two germline ends. The CDR3 consists of 15 residues. The CDR3: CASSTPLSSGTEAFF. The CDR3 bases are TGTGCCAGCAGTACCCCTTTATCCTCGGGCACTGAAGCTTTCTTT.

The chain employs TRBV3-1 (or the pseudogene TRBV3-2) and TRBJ1-6, with D unresolved. From germline, CDR1 is LGHDT and CDR2 YNNKEL (reference sequence). Trimming stripped 0 bases from V and 9 bases from J, with 12 bases between. The CDR3 sequence is 15 residues long. CDR3 region: CASSQEISRGSPLHF. DNA for the CDR3: TGTGCCAGCAGCCAAGAAATCTCCAGAGGTTCACCCCTCCACTTT.

The chain uses TRBV2 and TRBJ2-5; 14 nucleotides align to TRBD2. CDR1 is SNHLY, CDR2 FYNNEI, per germline. Germline trimming cut 7 bases from V and 5 bases from J; bases unmatched to any gene: 6. The CDR3 spans 15 residues. The CDR3 here is CASTRLAGGRETQYF. CDR3 in DNA: TGTGCCAGCACCCGACTAGCGGGGGGGAGGGAGACCCAGTACTTC. Based on the CDR3 plus reference TRBV2 and TRBJ2-5, the full variable domain is EPEVTQTPSHQVTQMGQEVILRCVPISNHLYFYWYRQILGQKVEFLVSFYNNEISEKSEIFDDQFSVERPDGSNFTLKIRSTKLEDSAMYFCASTRLAGGRETQYFGPGTRLLVL.

The chain joins TRBV21-1 to TRBJ1-3. TRBV21-1 is tagged as a pseudogene. CDR3 length: 16 residues. CDR3 loop: CASSKRAGKSGNTIYF. The CDR3 region has the DNA TGTGCCAGCAGCAAAAGGGCGGGGAAATCTGGAAACACCATATATTTT.

This chain uses TRBV28 with TRBJ1-5; D remains unclear. CDR3 length: 14 residues. Trimming cost V 5 bases and J 4 bases, with 12 bases left between them. Germline CDR1 is MDHEN and CDR2 is SYDVKM. For the CDR3, the DNA is TGTGCCAGCAGTCGCCGGAGCCAGAATCAGCCCCAGCATTTT. Its protein is CASSRRSQNQPQHF.

The chain couples TRBV19 to TRBJ1-5, with 9 bases that match TRBD1. The V gene end was trimmed by 7 bases and the J gene end by 0 bases; junction bases not matched to a gene: 10. This CDR3 is 17 amino acids long. In germline, CDR1 is LNHDA, CDR2 SQIVND (reference sequence). The CDR3 region has the DNA TGTGCCAGTACCGCCGGGACAGGGATATATAGCAATCAGCCCCAGCATTTT. It is translated as CASTAGTGIYSNQPQHF.

CDR3 in amino acids: CASGTRDRVREQYF. The CDR3 nucleotides are TGTGCCAGTGGAACCCGGGACAGGGTTCGGGAGCAGTACTTC. This chain uses TRBV19 with TRBJ2-7; 9 positions match TRBD1. The V gene's germline CDR1 is LNHDA and CDR2 SQIVND (reference sequence). CDR3 length: 14 residues. Trimming removed 8 bases from V and 7 bases from J; junction bases left unmatched: 12.